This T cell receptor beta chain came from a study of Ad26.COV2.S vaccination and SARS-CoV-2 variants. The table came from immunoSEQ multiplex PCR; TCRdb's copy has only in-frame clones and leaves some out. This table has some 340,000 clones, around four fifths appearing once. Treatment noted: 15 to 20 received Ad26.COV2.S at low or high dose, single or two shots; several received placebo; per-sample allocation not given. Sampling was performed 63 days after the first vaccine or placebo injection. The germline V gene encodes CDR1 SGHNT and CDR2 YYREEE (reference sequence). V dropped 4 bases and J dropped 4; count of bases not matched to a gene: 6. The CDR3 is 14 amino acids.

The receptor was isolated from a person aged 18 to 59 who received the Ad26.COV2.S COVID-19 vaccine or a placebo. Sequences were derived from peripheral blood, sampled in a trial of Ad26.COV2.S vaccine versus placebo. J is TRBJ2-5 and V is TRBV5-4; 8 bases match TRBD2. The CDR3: CASSPRTSTETQYF. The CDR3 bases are TGTGCCAGCAGCCCAAGGACTAGCACAGAGACCCAGTACTTC.